Presented here are 19 T cell receptor beta chains from one specimen sequenced in a study of cytomegalovirus exposure and HLA in healthy donors (TCRdb year 2017). Library preparation employed the immunoSEQ multiplex PCR assay. A mixture of 60 forward primers for TCR Vbeta segments and 13 reverse primers for TCR Jbeta segments was used in the multiplex PCR. The table comes from immuneACCESS by way of TCRdb, which keeps in-frame sequences with V and J called. Part of the clones is missing from these tables; in studies checked, under half for an unresolved V gene and the rest for unknown reasons. The sample table lists approximately 150,000 clones, approximately 9% of them with a count of one. In total, the top ten clones hold over 1.5% of the sample. The material sequenced was PBMCs. All receptors come from a male donor in good health and CMV-seronegative.

This clone was seen a few times. The V and J genes are TRBV5-1 and TRBJ1-2; perhaps TRBD1 as D (5 bases). The CDR3 sequence is 17 residues long. V lost 4 bases and J lost 4, with 23 bases in between. From germline, CDR1 is SGHRS and CDR2 YFSETQ. This CDR3 is CASSPDVGGPGGYGYTF. CDR3 bases: TGCGCCAGCAGCCCGGACGTGGGGGGACCGGGCGGCTATGGCTACACCTTC.

The CDR3 region is CASSGDSYNEQFF. CDR3 DNA: TGTGCCAGCAGTGGGGACAGTTACAATGAGCAGTTCTTC. This sequence joins TRBV2 and TRBJ2-1; 7 bases map to TRBD1. The CDR3 is 13 amino acids. Per the germline V gene, CDR1 is SNHLY and CDR2 is FYNNEI. V shed 4 bases and J 4 bases; nucleotides not matched to a gene: 1. The variable domain in full, completed from reference TRBV2 and TRBJ2-1, reads EPEVTQTPSHQVTQMGQEVILRCVPISNHLYFYWYRQILGQKVEFLVSFYNNEISEKSEIFDDQFSVERPDGSNFTLKIRSTKLEDSAMYFCASSGDSYNEQFFGPGTRLTVL.

There are a few counts of this clone. The CDR3 DNA reads as TGTGCCAGCAGCTGGGGACATCCACGGACTGAAGCTTTCTTT. It codes for CASSWGHPRTEAFF. The V gene is TRBV7-9, the J gene TRBJ1-1, with D perhaps matching TRBD1 (6 bases). This CDR3 is built from 14 residues. Deletions cut 4 bases from V and 5 bases from J, with 14 bases between. Per the germline V gene, CDR1 is SEHNR and CDR2 is FQNEAQ (reference sequence).

This chain links TRBV7-9 with TRBJ1-2, with 7 positions matching TRBD1. Germline CDR1 and CDR2: SEHNR and FQNEAQ (reference sequence). This CDR3 spans 16 amino acids. The J segment lost 0 bases and the V segment lost 3 bases, leaving 7 bases of the junction unmatched. The DNA of the CDR3 is TGTGCCAGCAGCTTTGGGTCAGGGGGAACTAACTATGGCTACACCTTC. This encodes CASSFGSGGTNYGYTF.

This clone occurred a few times. This sequence joins TRBV29-1 and TRBJ2-7, with 9 bases matching TRBD1. CDR1 and CDR2 from the germline V gene are SQVTM and ANQGSEA. The CDR3 covers 13 residues. V lost 6 bases, J lost 3 bases, and 6 bases stayed unmatched. DNA of the CDR3: TGCAGCGTAACCGGGACAGGGAGCTACGAGCAGTACTTC. It is translated as CSVTGTGSYEQYF.

This clone has just a few counts. The gene calls are TRBV6-4 and TRBJ2-1; 16 bases are shared with TRBD2. Per the germline V gene, CDR1 is MRHNA and CDR2 is SNTAGT. The CDR3 contains 16 residues. J was trimmed by 10 bases and V by 4 bases; bases with no gene match: 7. This chain's CDR3 is CASSAGTSGGAGEQFF. The CDR3 nucleotides read TGTGCCAGCAGTGCCGGGACTAGCGGGGGGGCCGGCGAGCAGTTCTTC.

The CDR3, as DNA: TGTGCCAGCAGCCCGTTGAACACCGGGGAGCTGTTTTTT. Translating it yields CASSPLNTGELFF. This chain connects TRBV7-8 to TRBJ2-2; D gene unclear. The CDR3 has 13 residues. V lost 5 bases to trimming and J lost 1 base, with 5 bases between them. From germline, CDR1 is SGHVS and CDR2 FQNEAQ.

CDR3 protein: CASSSRTGGKETQYF. Written as DNA, the CDR3 is TGTGCCAGCAGCTCCAGAACAGGGGGCAAAGAGACCCAGTACTTC. The chain recombines TRBV11-3 with TRBJ2-5; 9 bases map to TRBD1. Germline CDR1 SGHNT, CDR2 YENEEA. J gave up 3 bases and V 4 bases, and 6 bases lay outside the gene matches. The CDR3 covers 15 residues.

This clone was counted a few times. The chain is built from TRBV29-1 and TRBJ2-1; possible D gene TRBD1, 5 bases. The germline V gene has CDR1 SQVTM and CDR2 ANQGSEA. The ends were cut back, 5 bases at V and 5 bases at J, with 13 bases in the middle. The CDR3 length is 13 residues. The CDR3 DNA is TGCAGCGTTCTACCAGGGAACCACAATGAGCAGTTCTTC. Translating gives CSVLPGNHNEQFF.

V and J are TRBV19 and TRBJ1-1; D not certain. Trimming removed 5 bases from V and 2 bases from J, with 12 bases in between. The CDR3 sequence is 14 residues long. Germline V gene data show CDR1 as LNHDA and CDR2 as SQIVND (reference sequence). CDR3 in amino acids: CASSPPQTNTEAFF. The DNA for the CDR3 is TGTGCCAGTAGTCCCCCCCAGACAAACACTGAAGCTTTCTTT.

The chain couples TRBV30 to TRBJ2-2; the D is unclear. This CDR3 is built from 12 residues. Trimming left V 2 bases short and J 6 bases short, with 7 bases between. CDR1 is GTSNPN and CDR2 is SVGIG in the germline V gene (reference sequence). The CDR3 DNA is TGTGCCTGGAGTCCCAGTCCCGGGGAGCTGTTTTTT. This gives the protein CAWSPSPGELFF.

In this sample, this clone turned up a few times. The rearrangement links TRBV7-2 to TRBJ1-1, with 7 bases fitting TRBD1. Germline V CDR1 and CDR2: SGHTA, FQGNSA. The CDR3 consists of 13 residues. V lost 3 bases and J lost 6; bases outside the gene matches: 4. CDR3 sequence reads: CASSFPGGPEAFF. CDR3 bases: TGTGCCAGCAGCTTTCCAGGGGGTCCTGAAGCTTTCTTT.

This clone was counted only a few times. The chain uses TRBV10-3 and TRBJ2-1, with 7 bases lining up with TRBD2. The CDR3 sequence is 15 residues long. The ends lost 0 bases at V and 8 bases at J; junction bases unmatched: 7. Germline lookup yields CDR1 ENHRY and CDR2 SYGVKD. Written as DNA, the CDR3 is TGTGCCATCAGTGAGTCCTGGGGGGGTGGCGATGAGCAGTTCTTC. Residues: CAISESWGGGDEQFF.

The chain links TRBV5-4 to TRBJ2-7, with TRBD1 as a possible D gene (6 bases). Looked up from germline, CDR1 is SGHNT and CDR2 is YYREEE (reference sequence). The CDR3 length is 14 residues. The V gene lost 0 bases and the J gene lost 0 bases, with 7 bases spanning the gap. The CDR3 DNA reads TGTGCCAGCAGCTTGGACAGGGACTCCTACGAGCAGTACTTC. The encoded protein is CASSLDRDSYEQYF.

The V gene is TRBV28, the J gene TRBJ2-1, with D possibly matching TRBD2 (6 bases). The CDR3 is 15 amino acids. V was pared by 2 bases and J by 8 bases, with 16 bases between. Per germline, CDR1 MDHEN and CDR2 SYDVKM. CDR3 in DNA: TGTGCCAGCAGTTTAGGAGGGTCCGGTCGGGATGAGCAGTTCTTC. Encoded protein: CASSLGGSGRDEQFF.

V gene TRBV7-2 combines with J gene TRBJ1-2; unclear D gene. CDR3 length: 11 residues. Per the germline V gene, CDR1 is SGHTA and CDR2 is FQGNSA. V was trimmed by 4 bases and J by 8 bases, leaving 8 bases between them. The CDR3 sequence: CASSSYYGYTF. The CDR3 DNA reads TGTGCCAGCAGCTCCTATTACGGCTACACCTTC.

The V and J genes are TRBV11-2 and TRBJ2-7, with 13 bases matching TRBD2. From germline, CDR1 is SGHAT and CDR2 FQNNGV. The CDR3 has 16 amino acids. The trim removed 5 bases at V and 3 bases at J, leaving 7 bases unmatched. The CDR3 sequence is CASSRIGTSGDYEQYF. For the CDR3, the DNA is TGTGCCAGCAGCCGTATAGGGACTAGCGGGGACTACGAGCAGTACTTC.

The chain has TRBV19 and TRBJ1-1; 10 nucleotides align to TRBD1. With V trimmed by 4 bases and J by 10 bases, 15 bases remained unmatched. Per germline, CDR1 LNHDA and CDR2 SQIVND (reference sequence). The CDR3 totals 16 residues. CDR3 nucleotides: TGTGCCAGTAGTACAGAGTCCGGGACAGGGGCGCGTGGAGCTTTCTTT. Translating it yields CASSTESGTGARGAFF.

J is TRBJ1-3 and V is TRBV2; 7 bases agree with TRBD1. CDR1 and CDR2 from the germline V gene are SNHLY and FYNNEI. CDR3 length: 13 residues. With V trimmed by 5 bases and J by 4 bases, 2 bases remained unmatched. The CDR3 nucleotides are TGTGCCAGCAGTCGGACAGGAGGAAACACCATATATTTT. Amino acids: CASSRTGGNTIYF.